The TCR beta chain under discussion was sequenced for a study of cytomegalovirus exposure and HLA in healthy donors. The protocol was immunoSEQ multiplex PCR, while the TCRdb copy is restricted to in-frame clones and leaves out a portion. Of some 170,000 clones in the sample, around 87% were seen once. The germline CDR1 and CDR2 sequences are SEHNR and FQNEAQ (reference sequence). CDR3 length equals 15 residues. The V gene end was trimmed by 5 bases and the J gene end by 2 bases; junction bases not matched to a gene: 6. The receptor was derived from a woman aged 25 to 39 in good health and CMV-seronegative. V is TRBV7-9 and J is TRBJ1-2; 9 bases agree with TRBD1. What was sequenced was PBMCs. CDR3 in amino acids: CASSRPGTGNYGYTF. The CDR3 DNA sequence: TGTGCCAGCAGCCGTCCCGGGACAGGGAACTATGGCTACACCTTC.